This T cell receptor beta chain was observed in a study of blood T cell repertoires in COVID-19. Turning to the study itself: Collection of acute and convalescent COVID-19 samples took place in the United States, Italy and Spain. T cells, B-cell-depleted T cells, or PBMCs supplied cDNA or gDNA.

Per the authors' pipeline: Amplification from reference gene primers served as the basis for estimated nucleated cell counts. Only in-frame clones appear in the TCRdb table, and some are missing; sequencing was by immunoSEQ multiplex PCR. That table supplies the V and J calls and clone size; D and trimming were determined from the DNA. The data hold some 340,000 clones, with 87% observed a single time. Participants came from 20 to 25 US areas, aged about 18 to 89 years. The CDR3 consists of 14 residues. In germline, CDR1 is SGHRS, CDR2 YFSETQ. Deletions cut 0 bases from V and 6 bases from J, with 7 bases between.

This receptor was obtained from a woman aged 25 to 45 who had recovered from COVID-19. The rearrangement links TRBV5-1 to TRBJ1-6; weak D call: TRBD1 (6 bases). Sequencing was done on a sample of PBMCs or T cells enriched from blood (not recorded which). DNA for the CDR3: TGCGCCAGCAGCTTGGGGACAGTTAATTCACCCCTCCACTTT. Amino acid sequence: CASSLGTVNSPLHF.